The rows below give T cell receptor beta chains drawn from one sample of a study of cytomegalovirus exposure and HLA in healthy donors. Repertoires were generated with immunoSEQ multiplex PCR, while TCRdb's copy carries only in-frame clones and drops some. This table has some 130,000 clones, about 80% appearing once. The material sequenced was PBMCs. These TCRs come from a man aged 40-49 years in good health and CMV-seropositive. CDR3s include the opening cysteine and the closing phenylalanine or tryptophan. D genes are given only for firm matches. Clone sizes are given selectively: once, few, many, or a class where the clone is expanded.

D gene: .
J gene: TRBJ1-2
clone size: .
V gene: TRBV6-1
CDR3 DNA: TGTGCCAGCAAAGAGTTCGGCTACACCTTC
CDR3 protein: CASKEFGYTF

D gene: .
J gene: TRBJ1-5
clone size: .
V gene: TRBV27
CDR3 DNA: TGTGCCAGCACCACCACCCGGGAGCAGCCCCAGCATTTT
CDR3 protein: CASTTTREQPQHF

D gene: .
J gene: TRBJ2-3
clone size: .
V gene: TRBV5-1
CDR3 DNA: TGCGCCGGCAGCCGGGACTGGCGAGATACGCAGTATTTT
CDR3 protein: CAGSRDWRDTQYF

D gene: .
J gene: TRBJ2-7
clone size: few
V gene: TRBV6-1
CDR3 DNA: TGTGCCAGCAGTATGACAGGCTCCTACGAGCAGTACTTC
CDR3 protein: CASSMTGSYEQYF

D gene: .
J gene: TRBJ2-1
clone size: .
V gene: TRBV5-1
CDR3 DNA: TGCGCCAGCAGCTTGACTAGAAACAATGAGCAGTTCTTC
CDR3 protein: CASSLTRNNEQFF

D gene: .
J gene: TRBJ2-3
clone size: .
V gene: TRBV2
CDR3 DNA: TGTGCCAGCAGTGCGGTGGTGACAGATACGCGGTATTTT
CDR3 protein: CASSAVVTDTRYF

D gene: .
J gene: TRBJ1-4
clone size: .
V gene: TRBV27
CDR3 DNA: TGTGCCAGCAGTTTAGTGGCAGGGTATAATGAAAAACTGTTTTTT
CDR3 protein: CASSLVAGYNEKLFF

D gene: .
J gene: TRBJ1-1
clone size: .
V gene: TRBV5-1
CDR3 DNA: TGCGCCAGCAGCTTGGCCCAACAGGGGAACACTGAAGCTTTCTTT
CDR3 protein: CASSLAQQGNTEAFF

D gene: .
J gene: TRBJ1-1
clone size: few
V gene: TRBV29-1
CDR3 DNA: TGCAGCGTTGTTGTAACTGAAGCTTTCTTT
CDR3 protein: CSVVVTEAFF

D gene: .
J gene: TRBJ1-1
clone size: few
V gene: TRBV19
CDR3 DNA: TGTGCCAGTAGTAGGGCATACACTGAAGCTTTCTTT
CDR3 protein: CASSRAYTEAFF

D gene: .
J gene: TRBJ2-1
clone size: .
V gene: TRBV19
CDR3 DNA: TGTGCCACTAAACGGGGGAAGTTTTGGGAGGATGAGCAGTTCTTC
CDR3 protein: CATKRGKFWEDEQFF

D gene: .
J gene: TRBJ1-1
clone size: .
V gene: TRBV5-1
CDR3 DNA: TGCGCCAGCCATTCGGGAGGGACCACTGAAGCTTTCTTT
CDR3 protein: CASHSGGTTEAFF

D gene: .
J gene: TRBJ1-3
clone size: .
V gene: TRBV2
CDR3 DNA: TGTGCCAGCAGTGACAGTATCTCTGGAAACACCATATATTTT
CDR3 protein: CASSDSISGNTIYF

D gene: .
J gene: TRBJ2-7
clone size: .
V gene: TRBV19
CDR3 DNA: TGTGCCAGTAGTATGCCTAGCGATCAGGGCTACGAGCAGTACTTC
CDR3 protein: CASSMPSDQGYEQYF

D gene: TRBD1
J gene: TRBJ2-7
clone size: .
V gene: TRBV18
CDR3 DNA: TGTGCCAGCTCACCCGTTCGACAGGGGCGGATCGAGCAGTACTTC
CDR3 protein: CASSPVRQGRIEQYF

D gene: TRBD1
J gene: TRBJ1-1
clone size: .
V gene: TRBV19
CDR3 DNA: TGTGCCAGTAGTATTGGTACAGGGGTCCCGAACACTGAAGCTTTCTTT
CDR3 protein: CASSIGTGVPNTEAFF

D gene: .
J gene: TRBJ2-7
clone size: .
V gene: TRBV5-4
CDR3 DNA: TGTGCCAGCAGCTCGGGCGGGGCGTCCTACGAGCAGTACTTC
CDR3 protein: CASSSGGASYEQYF

D gene: TRBD1
J gene: TRBJ2-2
clone size: .
V gene: TRBV18
CDR3 DNA: TGTGCCAGCCCCGATGGACAGGGGACCGGGGAGCTGTTTTTT
CDR3 protein: CASPDGQGTGELFF

D gene: .
J gene: TRBJ1-2
clone size: .
V gene: TRBV9
CDR3 DNA: TGTGCCAGCAGCGAACGGGGTTATGGCTACACCTTC
CDR3 protein: CASSERGYGYTF

D gene: .
J gene: TRBJ2-1
clone size: .
V gene: TRBV7-3
CDR3 DNA: TGTGCCAGCAGCTTAATCAGGGGCAATGAGCAGTTCTTC
CDR3 protein: CASSLIRGNEQFF

D gene: TRBD1
J gene: TRBJ1-4
clone size: .
V gene: TRBV7-9
CDR3 DNA: TGTTCCAGCAGTCTACTCCCTTTGGGACAGTCTAATGAAAAACTGTTTTTT
CDR3 protein: CSSSLLPLGQSNEKLFF

D gene: TRBD1
J gene: TRBJ1-5
clone size: .
V gene: TRBV5-1
CDR3 DNA: TGCGCCAGCAGCTTGGAGGGACAGGGAGGCCAGCCCCAGCATTTT
CDR3 protein: CASSLEGQGGQPQHF

D gene: .
J gene: TRBJ1-5
clone size: .
V gene: TRBV30
CDR3 DNA: TGTGCCTGGAGTGTAGGTGAGGATCAGCCCCAGCATTTT
CDR3 protein: CAWSVGEDQPQHF

D gene: .
J gene: TRBJ1-5
clone size: .
V gene: TRBV28
CDR3 DNA: TGTGCCAGCAGTTTATTAGGGGGAGTAGTTCGCAATCAGCCCCAGCATTTT
CDR3 protein: CASSLLGGVVRNQPQHF

D gene: TRBD2
J gene: TRBJ2-3
clone size: .
V gene: TRBV29-1
CDR3 DNA: TGCAGCGTTCACACTAGCGGGAGCGGGGATACGCAGTATTTT
CDR3 protein: CSVHTSGSGDTQYF

D gene: .
J gene: TRBJ2-3
clone size: few
V gene: TRBV7-9
CDR3 DNA: TGTGCCAGCAGCCCCCAGGTAGCGACTGACACAGATACGCAGTATTTT
CDR3 protein: CASSPQVATDTDTQYF

D gene: .
J gene: TRBJ1-2
clone size: .
V gene: TRBV18
CDR3 DNA: TGTGCCAGCACCAGGGAAGGCGATGGCTACACCTTC
CDR3 protein: CASTREGDGYTF

D gene: .
J gene: TRBJ1-1
clone size: .
V gene: TRBV29-1
CDR3 DNA: TGCAGCGTGCTGGGCACAAGAGAAGCTTTCTTT
CDR3 protein: CSVLGTREAFF

D gene: TRBD2
J gene: TRBJ2-1
clone size: .
V gene: TRBV7-9
CDR3 DNA: TGTGCCAGCAGCCCCCGGGTAGCGGGAAGCTCCTACAATGAGCAGTTCTTC
CDR3 protein: CASSPRVAGSSYNEQFF

D gene: .
J gene: TRBJ2-5
clone size: .
V gene: TRBV7-7
CDR3 DNA: TGTGCCAGCAGCTTATCCGGGGAGACCCAGTACTTC
CDR3 protein: CASSLSGETQYF

D gene: TRBD2
J gene: TRBJ2-1
clone size: .
V gene: TRBV9
CDR3 DNA: TGTGCCAGCAGCGTTTTAAGCGGGAGGGCTTCCAATGAGCAGTTCTTC
CDR3 protein: CASSVLSGRASNEQFF

D gene: TRBD2
J gene: TRBJ2-1
clone size: .
V gene: TRBV25-1
CDR3 DNA: TGTGCCAGCCGACAATTGGGGGAGGGCCCTAGGGACAATGAGCAGTTCTTC
CDR3 protein: CASRQLGEGPRDNEQFF

D gene: TRBD1
J gene: TRBJ1-3
clone size: .
V gene: TRBV7-9
CDR3 DNA: TGTGCCAGCAGCATCAGGGGGTTGATAAACACCATATATTTT
CDR3 protein: CASSIRGLINTIYF

D gene: TRBD2
J gene: TRBJ2-1
clone size: once
V gene: TRBV6-1
CDR3 DNA: TGTGCCAGCAGAGGACTAGCGCTTGACAATGAGCAGTTCTTC
CDR3 protein: CASRGLALDNEQFF

D gene: TRBD1
J gene: TRBJ2-7
clone size: .
V gene: TRBV5-8
CDR3 DNA: TGTGCCAGCAGCTTGGTGACAGGGGGTAACGAGCAGTACTTC
CDR3 protein: CASSLVTGGNEQYF

D gene: .
J gene: TRBJ2-5
clone size: .
V gene: TRBV11-1
CDR3 DNA: TGTGCCAGCAGCTTAGGACATCAGGAGACCCAGTACTTC
CDR3 protein: CASSLGHQETQYF

D gene: TRBD2
J gene: TRBJ2-7
clone size: .
V gene: TRBV7-9
CDR3 DNA: TGTGCCAGCAGCTCCCCCCCCCAGCGGGAGGTAGGGTTCTACGAGCAGTACTTC
CDR3 protein: CASSSPPQREVGFYEQYF

D gene: TRBD1
J gene: TRBJ1-1
clone size: .
V gene: TRBV25-1
CDR3 DNA: TGTGCCAGCGGGGTTTCCGGGACAGGGTTCTCTGAAGCTTTCTTT
CDR3 protein: CASGVSGTGFSEAFF

D gene: .
J gene: TRBJ1-4
clone size: .
V gene: TRBV19
CDR3 DNA: TGTGCCAGTAGCCGGACAGCAACTAATGAAAAACTGTTTTTT
CDR3 protein: CASSRTATNEKLFF

D gene: TRBD2
J gene: TRBJ2-7
clone size: few
V gene: TRBV5-4
CDR3 DNA: TGTGCCAGCAGCTTGGGACTAGCGGGGGCCTCCTACGAGCAGTACTTC
CDR3 protein: CASSLGLAGASYEQYF

D gene: TRBD1
J gene: TRBJ1-2
clone size: .
V gene: TRBV11-2
CDR3 DNA: TGTGCCAGCAGCTTAGATTCTGTGATATCCGGACAGGGCTTC
CDR3 protein: CASSLDSVISGQGF

D gene: .
J gene: TRBJ2-5
clone size: .
V gene: TRBV27
CDR3 DNA: TGTGCCAGCAGTTTATCCACAGTGTTGCGGACCCAGTACTTC
CDR3 protein: CASSLSTVLRTQYF

D gene: .
J gene: TRBJ1-2
clone size: .
V gene: TRBV6-1
CDR3 DNA: TGTGCCAGCAGTGAACCGAGCGGAAACTATGGCTACACCTTC
CDR3 protein: CASSEPSGNYGYTF

D gene: TRBD1
J gene: TRBJ1-1
clone size: .
V gene: TRBV28
CDR3 DNA: TGTGCCAGCTGGGAGGACAGGGGGTATACTGAAGCTTTCTTT
CDR3 protein: CASWEDRGYTEAFF

D gene: TRBD1
J gene: TRBJ1-1
clone size: few
V gene: TRBV5-1
CDR3 DNA: TGCGCCAGCAGCTTGGGGTACGACAGGGTAACTGAAGCTTTCTTT
CDR3 protein: CASSLGYDRVTEAFF

D gene: .
J gene: TRBJ2-7
clone size: .
V gene: TRBV7-9
CDR3 DNA: TGTTCCAGCAGCCGAGAATCCTACGAGCAGTACTTC
CDR3 protein: CSSSRESYEQYF

D gene: TRBD2
J gene: TRBJ2-7
clone size: .
V gene: TRBV6-6
CDR3 DNA: TGTGCCAGCATCGACTGGCCCAGCGGGACCTACGAGCAGTACTTC
CDR3 protein: CASIDWPSGTYEQYF

D gene: .
J gene: TRBJ2-7
clone size: .
V gene: TRBV21-1
CDR3 DNA: TGTGCCAGCAGCAAGCGAGCTGACAGGGTAACCTACGAGCAGTACTTC
CDR3 protein: CASSKRADRVTYEQYF

D gene: .
J gene: TRBJ1-1
clone size: .
V gene: TRBV30
CDR3 DNA: TGTGCCTGGAGTGGAGAAATCGGGGCTGAAGCTTTCTTT
CDR3 protein: CAWSGEIGAEAFF